These T cell receptor beta chains were read from a single sample in a study of T cell changes during pregnancy in multiple sclerosis. TCRdb's table, derived via immunoSEQ multiplex PCR, lists solely in-frame clones and lacks some. This sample has approximately 110,000 clones, with 91% found just once. The sequencing here drew on peripheral blood, taken after pregnancy. The receptors originated from a female donor with multiple sclerosis, enrolled in a pregnancy study. The CDR3 runs from the conserved cysteine through the conserved F or W. A D gene is named only where the DNA matches it firmly. Expanded clones get a size class; other rows say once, few or many, or leave the size out.

DNA: TGCGCCAGCAGCTTGGGTCGGTCGCGCGATGAGCAGTTCTTC
CDR3: CASSLGRSRDEQFF
D: .
J: TRBJ2-1
size: once
V: TRBV5-1

DNA: TGCGCCAGCAGCTTGGCTCGCGGCGGGGGGGCCTGGGATGAGCAGTTCTTC
CDR3: CASSLARGGGAWDEQFF
D: TRBD2
J: TRBJ2-1
size: .
V: TRBV5-1

DNA: TGTGCCACCAGCAGAGCTAGCGTTGAGCAGTTCTTC
CDR3: CATSRASVEQFF
D: .
J: TRBJ2-1
size: .
V: TRBV15

DNA: TGTGCCAGCAGCTTGGCGTTGGTAGCAGCAAACGAGCAGTACTTC
CDR3: CASSLALVAANEQYF
D: .
J: TRBJ2-7
size: once
V: TRBV5-4

DNA: TGTGCCAGTAATACAGGGGCCGCCGGGGAGCTGTTTTTT
CDR3: CASNTGAAGELFF
D: TRBD1
J: TRBJ2-2
size: .
V: TRBV19

DNA: TGTGCCAGCAGCTTACAGTCTAGCAATGAGCAGTTCTTC
CDR3: CASSLQSSNEQFF
D: .
J: TRBJ2-1
size: .
V: TRBV7-9

DNA: TGTGCCAGCAGCGTAGGCGCTAGCGGGGGGTTGGGCACAGATACGCAGTATTTT
CDR3: CASSVGASGGLGTDTQYF
D: TRBD2
J: TRBJ2-3
size: .
V: TRBV9

DNA: TGTGCCAGCACCCCGACAGGACGAGACTATGGCTACACCTTC
CDR3: CASTPTGRDYGYTF
D: .
J: TRBJ1-2
size: once
V: TRBV7-9

DNA: TGTGCCAGCAGCTTAGGAAGAGGAGCGGGGGGGCCGTCGGAGACCCAGTACTTC
CDR3: CASSLGRGAGGPSETQYF
D: TRBD2
J: TRBJ2-5
size: .
V: TRBV11-2

DNA: TGCGCCAGCAGTGAGGGATCGGGGTGGCAAGAGACCCAGTACTTC
CDR3: CASSEGSGWQETQYF
D: .
J: TRBJ2-5
size: .
V: TRBV10-1

DNA: TGTGCCAGCAGCTTAGGGGGCCCGTATGGCTACACCTTC
CDR3: CASSLGGPYGYTF
D: .
J: TRBJ1-2
size: once
V: TRBV7-2

DNA: TGTGCCAGCAGCGTCCTCTACGAGCAGTACTTC
CDR3: CASSVLYEQYF
D: .
J: TRBJ2-7
size: few
V: TRBV2

DNA: TGTGCCAGCAGTGAAAAGGAGATTTTGCCCCAGCATTTT
CDR3: CASSEKEILPQHF
D: .
J: TRBJ1-5
size: few
V: TRBV6-1

DNA: TGTGCCAGCAGTCCAACGGGACAAAATTACTATGGCTACACCTTC
CDR3: CASSPTGQNYYGYTF
D: .
J: TRBJ1-2
size: .
V: TRBV6-5

DNA: TGTGCCAGCCTCGGGATAGCGGTTAGCACAGATACGCAGTATTTT
CDR3: CASLGIAVSTDTQYF
D: .
J: TRBJ2-3
size: .
V: TRBV2

DNA: TGTGCCACGGCGGGGGAGAGCTCCTATAATTCACCCCTCCACTTT
CDR3: CATAGESSYNSPLHF
D: .
J: TRBJ1-6
size: .
V: TRBV19

DNA: TGTGCCAGTAGTGCCGGAGAGGATACGCAGTATTTT
CDR3: CASSAGEDTQYF
D: .
J: TRBJ2-3
size: .
V: TRBV19

DNA: TGCAGCGTTGGCCACAGGGAGGCTTTCTTT
CDR3: CSVGHREAFF
D: .
J: TRBJ1-1
size: .
V: TRBV29-1

DNA: TGTGCCAGCAGCCCTACTATGAACACTGAAGCTTTCTTT
CDR3: CASSPTMNTEAFF
D: .
J: TRBJ1-1
size: .
V: TRBV11-3

DNA: TGTGCCAGTAGTATAGGGATAGCGGGGGGTCCCGGGGAGCTGTTTTTT
CDR3: CASSIGIAGGPGELFF
D: TRBD2
J: TRBJ2-2
size: .
V: TRBV19

DNA: TGTGCCTGGAGTGTACTTGGGGAGGCGGGAAACACCATATATTTT
CDR3: CAWSVLGEAGNTIYF
D: .
J: TRBJ1-3
size: .
V: TRBV30

DNA: TGTGCCACCAGCAATCCGGGAACTGGAAACACCATATATTTT
CDR3: CATSNPGTGNTIYF
D: .
J: TRBJ1-3
size: .
V: TRBV15

DNA: TGTGCCAGCAGCCCCTGGACAGGACACCCCCTTTCACCCCTCCACTTT
CDR3: CASSPWTGHPLSPLHF
D: TRBD1
J: TRBJ1-6
size: few
V: TRBV2

DNA: TGTGCCTGGAGAGGGAGGGGAAAAGGAAACACTGAAGCTTTCTTT
CDR3: CAWRGRGKGNTEAFF
D: .
J: TRBJ1-1
size: .
V: TRBV30

DNA: TGCGCCAGCAGCTCAACAACAGGGAACACTGAAGCTTTCTTT
CDR3: CASSSTTGNTEAFF
D: .
J: TRBJ1-1
size: .
V: TRBV5-1

DNA: TGTGCCAGCAGTGACTCGATTCCTACGACAGGGCCCTACGAGCAGTACTTC
CDR3: CASSDSIPTTGPYEQYF
D: TRBD1
J: TRBJ2-7
size: .
V: TRBV6-4

DNA: TGTGCCAGCAGCAAAGCTGGGGGGGCTCAGGATGGCTACACCTTC
CDR3: CASSKAGGAQDGYTF
D: .
J: TRBJ1-2
size: .
V: TRBV21-1

DNA: TGTGCCAGCAGTTTAGGGGGGGACGGGGGGGCTCTCCACAATGAGCAGTTCTTC
CDR3: CASSLGGDGGALHNEQFF
D: TRBD2
J: TRBJ2-1
size: .
V: TRBV27

DNA: TGTGCCAGCAGCTTATTCGTTCAGACGAACACCGGGGAGCTGTTTTTT
CDR3: CASSLFVQTNTGELFF
D: .
J: TRBJ2-2
size: .
V: TRBV11-2

DNA: TGTGCCAGCAGTGAGGGTCAAACTACTTTCGGGAACACTGAAGCTTTCTTT
CDR3: CASSEGQTTFGNTEAFF
D: .
J: TRBJ1-1
size: .
V: TRBV2

DNA: TGTGCCAGCAGCTTAGTACATAATAGCAATCAGCCCCAGCATTTT
CDR3: CASSLVHNSNQPQHF
D: .
J: TRBJ1-5
size: .
V: TRBV7-2

DNA: TGTGCCAGCAGCCCCCAGGGCATTGACTATGGCTACACCTTC
CDR3: CASSPQGIDYGYTF
D: .
J: TRBJ1-2
size: .
V: TRBV7-6

DNA: TGTGCCAGCAGCGTACCAGGCACCGGGGAGCTGTTTTTT
CDR3: CASSVPGTGELFF
D: .
J: TRBJ2-2
size: once
V: TRBV9

DNA: TGTGCCAGCCAGGGCGGCACCTACGAGCAGTACTTC
CDR3: CASQGGTYEQYF
D: .
J: TRBJ2-7
size: once
V: TRBV7-9

DNA: TGTGCCAGCAGCTTATTAGGACTAGCGGGCCGCTACAATGAGCAGTTCTTC
CDR3: CASSLLGLAGRYNEQFF
D: TRBD2
J: TRBJ2-1
size: .
V: TRBV7-9

DNA: TGTGCCAGCAGTTCCGGGGAGGGGGACACCGGGGAGCTGTTTTTT
CDR3: CASSSGEGDTGELFF
D: .
J: TRBJ2-2
size: .
V: TRBV6-5

DNA: TGTGCCAGCAGCCCCGTAATTGCGAACACCGGGGAGCTGTTTTTT
CDR3: CASSPVIANTGELFF
D: .
J: TRBJ2-2
size: .
V: TRBV11-2

DNA: TGTGCCAGCAGCTTTGCAGGGGGGGAGCAGTACTTC
CDR3: CASSFAGGEQYF
D: .
J: TRBJ2-7
size: .
V: TRBV7-8

DNA: TGTGCCAGCAGCTTGGGACTAGCGGGGGGGTATGGCACAGATACGCAGTATTTT
CDR3: CASSLGLAGGYGTDTQYF
D: TRBD2
J: TRBJ2-3
size: .
V: TRBV5-6

DNA: TGTGCCACCAGCAGAGATGAGCGGAATCAGCCCCAGCATTTT
CDR3: CATSRDERNQPQHF
D: .
J: TRBJ1-5
size: .
V: TRBV15

DNA: TGTGCCAGCACCCAAAGCGGAACGAGGGGGAACAATGAGCAGTTCTTC
CDR3: CASTQSGTRGNNEQFF
D: .
J: TRBJ2-1
size: .
V: TRBV2

DNA: TGTGCCATCAGCGTTGGGGCCGAGCAGTACTTC
CDR3: CAISVGAEQYF
D: .
J: TRBJ2-7
size: .
V: TRBV10-3

DNA: TGTGCCACCAGCAGAGACAGGGGGGCCTACGAGCAGTACTTC
CDR3: CATSRDRGAYEQYF
D: .
J: TRBJ2-7
size: .
V: TRBV15

DNA: TGTGCCAGCGGGGAGGGTAGCAATCAGCCCCAGCATTTT
CDR3: CASGEGSNQPQHF
D: .
J: TRBJ1-5
size: .
V: TRBV6-5

DNA: TGTGCCAGCAGCTTAACGTTCGGGGGGGCGAGAGATACGCAGTATTTT
CDR3: CASSLTFGGARDTQYF
D: TRBD2
J: TRBJ2-3
size: .
V: TRBV7-3

DNA: TGTGCCAGCAGCTGGACTAGCGGGGGGGCGGGAGATACGCAGTATTTT
CDR3: CASSWTSGGAGDTQYF
D: TRBD2
J: TRBJ2-3
size: .
V: TRBV7-2

DNA: TGTGCTAGTGGTTTGGTAGGCAGGTACTACGAGCAGTACTTC
CDR3: CASGLVGRYYEQYF
D: .
J: TRBJ2-7
size: .
V: TRBV12-5

DNA: TGTGCCAGCAGTGAAGCGAACTCCCCGCGGCTAAGTGAAAAACTGTTTTTT
CDR3: CASSEANSPRLSEKLFF
D: .
J: TRBJ1-4
size: .
V: TRBV6-1

DNA: TGTGCCAGCAGTTTAGGACAGGGCGCGGGGGAGCTGTTTTTT
CDR3: CASSLGQGAGELFF
D: TRBD1
J: TRBJ2-2
size: .
V: TRBV27